The 32 T cell receptor beta chains given below trace back to one sample, sequenced in a study of cytomegalovirus exposure and HLA in healthy donors. Clones were read by immunoSEQ multiplex PCR, and TCRdb kept only the in-frame ones, dropping some. Here the sample spans 150,000 or so clones, just under 90% being singletons. Sequencing was carried out using PBMCs. The receptors here all came from a woman in her twenties or thirties in good health and CMV-seronegative.

The rearrangement joins TRBV5-5 to TRBJ1-1; D uncertain. The CDR3 extends over 13 amino acids. The germline gives CDR1 SGHKS, CDR2 YYEKEE (reference sequence). V dropped 1 base and J dropped 5 bases, with 9 bases sitting between them. The CDR3, as DNA: TGTGCCAGCAGCTTGTTCGTATCGACTGAAGCTTTCTTT. Encoded protein: CASSLFVSTEAFF.

The chain links TRBV4-1 to TRBJ1-4; 12 bases agree with TRBD1. Germline values: CDR1 MGHRA, CDR2 YSYEKL. The CDR3 is 18 amino acids. V lost 0 bases and J lost 8; bases outside the gene matches: 10. This chain's CDR3 is CASSQDWGVGTGGEKLFF. The DNA of the CDR3 is TGCGCCAGCAGCCAAGATTGGGGAGTCGGGACAGGGGGCGAAAAACTGTTTTTT.

V and J are TRBV7-9 and TRBJ1-6; tentatively, D is TRBD1 (6 bases). V was shortened by 1 base and J by 7 bases, with 11 bases between the two germline ends. There are 15 residues in the CDR3. Per the germline V gene, CDR1 is SEHNR and CDR2 is FQNEAQ (reference sequence). The CDR3 coding sequence is TGTGCCAGCAGCTTAGACAGGGTGGGAAATTCACCCCTCCACTTT. Its translation: CASSLDRVGNSPLHF.

This rearrangement joins TRBV5-1 to TRBJ1-1; D is perhaps TRBD1 (6 bases). This CDR3 region has 14 residues. Germline V gives CDR1 SGHRS, CDR2 YFSETQ. Between the trimmed V and J ends, which lost 4 bases and 4 bases, there was a span of 14 bases. DNA of the CDR3: TGCGCCAGCAGCCGCACAGGGATTGCCACTGAAGCTTTCTTT. It translates to CASSRTGIATEAFF.

The genes are TRBV2 and TRBJ1-6, with D possibly being TRBD1 (5 bases). Looked up from germline, CDR1 is SNHLY and CDR2 is FYNNEI. The CDR3 has 14 amino acids. The V and J ends lost 7 bases and 7 bases respectively, with 14 bases between them. CDR3 in DNA: TGTGCCAGCATGGGGGAGGGTAAGAATTCACCCCTCCACTTT. Protein: CASMGEGKNSPLHF.

This chain uses TRBV6-5 with TRBJ2-1, with 8 bases that match TRBD2. This CDR3 has 14 residues. The germline V gene encodes CDR1 MNHEY and CDR2 SVGAGI. V trimming: 7 bases; J trimming: 6 bases; junction bases outside the gene matches: 8. The CDR3 region is CASTKRGGLNEQFF. The CDR3 DNA reads TGTGCCAGCACGAAACGGGGGGGCCTCAATGAGCAGTTCTTC.

The chain combines TRBV6-5 with TRBJ2-7, with D possibly matching TRBD2 (6 bases). From germline, CDR1 is MNHEY and CDR2 SVGAGI. Trimming took off 5 bases at V and 2 bases at J, with 16 bases between the two ends. The CDR3 loop spans 15 amino acids. The chain's CDR3 is CASSRLGLRAYEQYF. As DNA, the CDR3 is TGTGCCAGCAGTAGATTGGGACTCCGGGCCTACGAGCAGTACTTC.

The CDR3 bases are TGTGCCAGCAGTGAAGTTCGTGGCGGGGGGATCAACACAGATACGCAGTATTTT. Translating gives CASSEVRGGGINTDTQYF. The chain links TRBV2 to TRBJ2-3; the match to TRBD2 covers 8 bases. CDR1 is SNHLY and CDR2 is FYNNEI in the germline V gene. The CDR3 is 18 residues long. The ends lost 1 base at V and 2 bases at J; junction bases unmatched: 11.

V and J are TRBV19 and TRBJ1-5; TRBD1 matches at 9 bases. CDR1 LNHDA and CDR2 SQIVND come from the germline V gene (reference sequence). The J segment lost 0 bases and the V segment lost 8 bases, leaving 2 bases of the junction unmatched. The CDR3 sequence is 14 residues long. CDR3 sequence (DNA): TGTGCCAGTCAACAGGGGGCTAGCAATCAGCCCCAGCATTTT. The encoded protein is CASQQGASNQPQHF.

The chain is built from TRBV7-9 and TRBJ1-1; 9 positions agree with TRBD1. Germline CDR1 and CDR2: SEHNR and FQNEAQ (reference sequence). The CDR3 loop spans 14 amino acids. V was clipped by 4 bases and J by 4 bases; unmatched bases: 4. CDR3 coding DNA: TGTGCCAGCAGCTCAGGACAGGGGTCCACTGAAGCTTTCTTT. Translating it yields CASSSGQGSTEAFF. The full variable domain, rest sourced from reference TRBV7-9 and TRBJ1-1, is DTGVSQNPRHKITKRGQNVTFRCDPISEHNRLYWYRQTLGQGPEFLTYFQNEAQLEKSRLLSDRFSAERPKGSFSTLEIQRTEQGDSAMYLCASSSGQGSTEAFFGQGTRLTVV.

The chain has TRBV10-3 and TRBJ2-2; maybe TRBD2 (6 bases). Trimming cost V 4 bases and J 3 bases, with 12 bases left between them. There are 15 residues in the CDR3. The germline gives CDR1 ENHRY, CDR2 SYGVKD. CDR3 in amino acids: CAISGPLADTGELFF. CDR3 coding DNA: TGTGCCATCAGTGGGCCACTAGCTGACACCGGGGAGCTGTTTTTT.

This chain connects TRBV5-6 to TRBJ2-1, with a tentative D call TRBD2 (6 bases). Germline V gene sequence: CDR1 SGHDT, CDR2 YYEEEE. The CDR3 is 12 amino acids. Trimming pared 2 bases from V and 10 bases from J, leaving 10 bases between. The DNA of the CDR3 is TGTGCCAGCAGCTTACGGGAGTGGGAGCAGTTCTTC. Translated, it gives CASSLREWEQFF.

The chain recombines TRBV11-2 with TRBJ1-5; no clear D. From germline, CDR1 is SGHAT and CDR2 FQNNGV. This CDR3 has 13 amino acids. V lost 1 base to trimming and J lost 6 bases, with 7 bases between them. CDR3 region: CASSLGARQPQHF. DNA of the CDR3: TGTGCCAGCAGCTTAGGGGCCCGTCAGCCCCAGCATTTT.

DNA for the CDR3: TGTGCCAGCAGCTTACAGGGCGATAGCAATCAGCCCCAGCATTTT. It is translated as CASSLQGDSNQPQHF. The chain carries TRBV4-2 and TRBJ1-5; possible D gene TRBD1, 6 bases. The CDR3 loop spans 15 amino acids. The germline V and J ends were trimmed by 5 bases and 0 bases, with 11 bases remaining between them. Germline V gene sequence: CDR1 LGHNA, CDR2 YNFKEQ.

About this clone: Other DNA sequences in the same sample also yield this CDR3. The V call is TRBV9, the J call TRBJ2-7; D is ambiguous. Germline CDR1 and CDR2: SGDLS and YYNGEE. The V gene lost 0 bases and the J gene lost 5 bases, with 12 bases spanning the gap. There are 14 residues in the CDR3. The CDR3 sequence: CASSVDWQANEQYF. In DNA, the CDR3 is TGTGCCAGCAGCGTAGATTGGCAGGCCAACGAGCAGTACTTC.

This clone came up once. The chain couples TRBV30 to TRBJ2-7; D perhaps matches TRBD2 (7 bases). Trimming pared 6 bases from V and 3 bases from J, leaving 18 bases between. The CDR3 is 14 amino acids. Germline V gives CDR1 GTSNPN, CDR2 SVGIG (reference sequence). The CDR3 is CACYRPGGFYEQYF. The CDR3 DNA reads as TGTGCCTGCTACCGACCGGGGGGCTTCTACGAGCAGTACTTC.

The chain joins TRBV4-2 to TRBJ1-1; 10 bases are shared with TRBD1. This CDR3 is 15 amino acids long. The germline V gene encodes CDR1 LGHNA and CDR2 YNFKEQ. V shed 4 bases, J shed 4 bases, and the junction held 6 bases outside the gene matches. CDR3 region: CASSPRQGAGTEAFF. CDR3 sequence (DNA): TGTGCCAGCAGCCCCCGACAGGGGGCGGGCACTGAAGCTTTCTTT.

This rearrangement joins TRBV4-3 to TRBJ1-5; TRBD1 matches 9 bases. Germline V lookup: CDR1 LGHNA, CDR2 YSLEER. V trimming: 5 bases; J trimming: 6 bases; junction bases outside the gene matches: 5. CDR3 size: 14 residues. This CDR3 is CASSAGQGSQPQHF. CDR3 sequence (DNA): TGCGCCAGCAGCGCCGGACAGGGGAGTCAGCCCCAGCATTTT.

The chain recombines TRBV2 with TRBJ2-2; 12 positions agree with TRBD1. With V trimmed by 5 bases and J by 9 bases, 4 bases remained unmatched. Germline CDR1 reads SNHLY; CDR2 reads FYNNEI. This CDR3 is built from 14 residues. The CDR3 loop is CASSWDRGQRELFF. The CDR3, as DNA: TGTGCCAGCAGTTGGGACAGGGGGCAGAGGGAGCTGTTTTTT. The whole variable domain, filled in from reference TRBV2 and TRBJ2-2, reads EPEVTQTPSHQVTQMGQEVILRCVPISNHLYFYWYRQILGQKVEFLVSFYNNEISEKSEIFDDQFSVERPDGSNFTLKIRSTKLEDSAMYFCASSWDRGQRELFFGEGSRLTVL.

The chain joins TRBV5-1 to TRBJ2-5; 12 bases fit TRBD1. V shed 0 bases, J shed 5 bases, and the junction held 5 bases outside the gene matches. Germline-derived CDR1 and CDR2 are SGHRS and YFSETQ. This CDR3 has 16 residues. DNA of the CDR3: TGCGCCAGCAGCTTGGAAGGGACAGGGGGCAGGGAGACCCAGTACTTC. It specifies CASSLEGTGGRETQYF.

The V gene is TRBV27, the J gene TRBJ2-7; 8 bases map to TRBD2. The V segment lost 4 bases and the J segment 2 bases; nucleotides outside the gene matches: 7. Germline-derived CDR1 and CDR2 are MNHEY and SMNVEV (reference sequence). The CDR3 is 15 amino acids. DNA of the CDR3: TGTGCCAGCAGTTCTCTAGTAGCGGGACCCTACGAGCAGTACTTC. It yields the protein CASSSLVAGPYEQYF.

The chain is built from TRBV2 and TRBJ1-2, with a weak D call TRBD1 (5 bases). V was clipped by 7 bases and J by 4 bases, with 10 bases between them. The germline gives CDR1 SNHLY, CDR2 FYNNEI. The CDR3 covers 12 residues. The CDR3 loop reads CASKRGTYGYTF. CDR3 DNA sequence: TGTGCCAGCAAGCGGGGGACCTATGGCTACACCTTC.

This clone has ten or more counts. The chain couples TRBV19 to TRBJ2-5; 7 positions agree with TRBD1. With 6 bases clipped from V and 0 bases from J, the junction kept 1 base outside the gene matches. Per germline, CDR1 LNHDA and CDR2 SQIVND (reference sequence). This CDR3 has 13 residues. CDR3 sequence reads: CASRTGNQETQYF. Written as DNA, the CDR3 is TGTGCCAGTAGGACAGGGAACCAAGAGACCCAGTACTTC.

The chain joins TRBV19 to TRBJ2-5; possibly TRBD1 for D (6 bases). V lost 7 bases and J 3 bases, leaving 12 bases between the germline ends. This CDR3 is built from 13 residues. The germline gives CDR1 LNHDA, CDR2 SQIVND (reference sequence). The CDR3 sequence is CASTGDIEETQYF. The CDR3 bases are TGTGCCAGTACCGGGGACATTGAAGAGACCCAGTACTTC.

The chain recombines TRBV6-1 with TRBJ1-5, with D perhaps matching TRBD1 (5 bases). V shed 3 bases and J shed 5 bases, with 17 bases lying between them. CDR3 length: 16 residues. The germline V gene encodes CDR1 MNHNS and CDR2 SASEGT. The CDR3: CASSDQSRGLDQPQHF. Written as DNA, the CDR3 is TGTGCCAGCAGTGACCAGAGTCGGGGGTTGGATCAGCCCCAGCATTTT.

The V call is TRBV29-1, the J call TRBJ1-2, with D unresolved. The CDR3 spans 13 residues. V lost 8 bases and J 2 bases, leaving 15 bases between the germline ends. Per germline, CDR1 SQVTM and CDR2 ANQGSEA. The CDR3, as DNA: TGCAGCACTGATCAGGAGGGCAACTATGGCTACACCTTC. This codes for CSTDQEGNYGYTF.

The rearrangement links TRBV11-2 to TRBJ1-2; unclear D gene. Germline V CDR1 and CDR2: SGHAT, FQNNGV. V lost 5 bases and J 4 bases, leaving 11 bases between the germline ends. The CDR3 is made up of 13 amino acids. CDR3 sequence reads: CASSLVSGYGYTF. CDR3 nucleotide sequence: TGTGCCAGCAGCCTCGTGAGTGGCTATGGCTACACCTTC.

The V gene is TRBV6-5, the J gene TRBJ1-6; D might be TRBD1 (6 bases). The CDR3 is made up of 14 amino acids. Germline assignment: CDR1 MNHEY and CDR2 SVGAGI. Trimming removed 0 bases at V and 10 bases at J, with 10 bases between. CDR3 amino acids: CASSYSGTSSPLHF. CDR3 coding DNA: TGTGCCAGCAGTTACTCGGGGACAAGCTCACCCCTCCACTTT.

This clone turned up a few times. V gene TRBV5-1 combines with J gene TRBJ2-7; 7 bases match TRBD1. CDR3 size: 15 residues. Germline V CDR1 and CDR2: SGHRS, YFSETQ. J was trimmed by 4 bases and V by 0 bases; bases with no gene match: 7. CDR3 sequence reads: CASSLDRGLAYEQYF. CDR3 bases: TGCGCCAGCAGCTTGGACAGGGGCCTTGCGTACGAGCAGTACTTC.

This chain uses TRBV5-4 with TRBJ1-6; tentatively, D is TRBD1 (5 bases). V was clipped by 4 bases and J by 0 bases, with 11 bases between them. The CDR3 extends over 16 amino acids. Germline assignment: CDR1 SGHNT and CDR2 YYREEE (reference sequence). The CDR3 sequence is CASSADRSSYNSPLHF. CDR3 DNA sequence: TGTGCCAGCAGCGCCGACAGAAGCTCCTATAATTCACCCCTCCACTTT.

The sample holds one count of this clone. This chain joins TRBV4-2 and TRBJ2-3; 9 bases match TRBD1. With V trimmed by 6 bases and J by 2 bases, 6 bases remained unmatched. This CDR3 has 15 amino acids. From germline, CDR1 is LGHNA and CDR2 YNFKEQ. The CDR3 loop reads CASRQGQGYTDTQYF. In nucleotides, the CDR3 is TGTGCCAGCAGGCAGGGACAGGGTTACACAGATACGCAGTATTTT.

The V call is TRBV5-4, the J call TRBJ1-2, with 8 bases lining up with TRBD1. The CDR3 contains 15 residues. V lost 4 bases and J lost 0; bases outside the gene matches: 5. The germline CDR1 and CDR2 sequences are SGHNT and YYREEE (reference sequence). The CDR3 sequence is CASSARDRTNYGYTF. The CDR3 bases are TGTGCCAGCAGCGCCCGGGACAGGACTAACTATGGCTACACCTTC.